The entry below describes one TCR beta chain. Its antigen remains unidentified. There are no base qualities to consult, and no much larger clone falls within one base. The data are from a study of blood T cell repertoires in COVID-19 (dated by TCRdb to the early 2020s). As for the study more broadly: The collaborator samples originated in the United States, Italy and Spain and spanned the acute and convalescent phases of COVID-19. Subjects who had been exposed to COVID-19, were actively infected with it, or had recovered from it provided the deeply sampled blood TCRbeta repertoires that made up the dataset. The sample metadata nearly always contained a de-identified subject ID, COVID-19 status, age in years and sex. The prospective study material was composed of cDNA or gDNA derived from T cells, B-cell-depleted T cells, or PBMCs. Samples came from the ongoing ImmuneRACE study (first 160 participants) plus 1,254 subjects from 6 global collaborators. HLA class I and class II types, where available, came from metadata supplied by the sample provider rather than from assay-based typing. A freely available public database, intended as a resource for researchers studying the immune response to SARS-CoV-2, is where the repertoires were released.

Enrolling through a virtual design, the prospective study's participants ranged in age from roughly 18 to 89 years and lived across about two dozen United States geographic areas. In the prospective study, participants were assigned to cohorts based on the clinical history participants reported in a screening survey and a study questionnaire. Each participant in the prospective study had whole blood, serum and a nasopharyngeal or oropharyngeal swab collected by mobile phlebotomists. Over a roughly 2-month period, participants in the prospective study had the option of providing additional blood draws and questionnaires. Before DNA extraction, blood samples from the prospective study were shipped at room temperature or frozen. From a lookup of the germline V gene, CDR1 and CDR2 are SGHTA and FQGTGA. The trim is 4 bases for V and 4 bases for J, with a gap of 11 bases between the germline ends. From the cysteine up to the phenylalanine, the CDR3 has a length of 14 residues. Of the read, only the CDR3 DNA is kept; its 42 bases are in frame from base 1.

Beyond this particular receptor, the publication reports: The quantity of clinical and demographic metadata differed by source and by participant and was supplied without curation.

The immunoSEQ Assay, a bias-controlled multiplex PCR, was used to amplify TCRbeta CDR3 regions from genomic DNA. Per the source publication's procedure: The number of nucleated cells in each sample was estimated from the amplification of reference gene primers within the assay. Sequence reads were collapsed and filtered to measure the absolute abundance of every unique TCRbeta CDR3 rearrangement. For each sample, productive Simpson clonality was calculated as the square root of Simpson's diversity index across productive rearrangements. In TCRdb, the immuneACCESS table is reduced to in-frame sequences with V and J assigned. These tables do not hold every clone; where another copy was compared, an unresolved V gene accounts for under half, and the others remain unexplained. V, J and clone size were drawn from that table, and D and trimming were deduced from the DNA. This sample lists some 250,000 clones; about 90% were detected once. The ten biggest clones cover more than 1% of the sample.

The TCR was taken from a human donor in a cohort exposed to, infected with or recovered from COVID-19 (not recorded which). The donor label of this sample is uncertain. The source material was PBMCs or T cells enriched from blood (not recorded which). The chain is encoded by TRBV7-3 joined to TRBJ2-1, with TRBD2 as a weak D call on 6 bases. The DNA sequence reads TGTGCCAGCAGCTACCCGGGACTTTACAATGAGCAGTTCTTC. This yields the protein CASSYPGLYNEQFF.